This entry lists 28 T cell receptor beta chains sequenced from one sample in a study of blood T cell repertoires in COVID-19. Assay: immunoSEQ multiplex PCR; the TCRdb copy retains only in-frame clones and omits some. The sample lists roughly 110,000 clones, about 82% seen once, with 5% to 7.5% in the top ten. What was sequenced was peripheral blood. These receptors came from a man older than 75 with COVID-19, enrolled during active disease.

CDR3 amino acids: CASSQAYRATYEQYF. The CDR3 DNA reads as TGTGCCAGCAGCCAAGCATACAGGGCCACCTACGAGCAGTACTTC. The chain uses TRBV3-1 (or the pseudogene TRBV3-2) and TRBJ2-7; weak D call: TRBD1 (6 bases). V lost 1 base and J 2 bases, leaving 12 bases between the germline ends. The CDR3 covers 15 residues. CDR1 and CDR2 (germline): LGHDT, YNNKEL (reference sequence).

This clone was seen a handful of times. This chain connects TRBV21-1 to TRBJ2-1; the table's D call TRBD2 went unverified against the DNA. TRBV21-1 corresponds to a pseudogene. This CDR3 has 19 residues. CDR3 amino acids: CASSRLPGLAGKEGNEQFF. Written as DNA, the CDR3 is TGTGCCAGCAGCAGACTTCCGGGACTAGCGGGAAAAGAGGGGAATGAGCAGTTCTTC.

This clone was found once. In DNA form, the CDR3 reads TGTGCCAGCAGCCAAGGCGGTGAGGGCAGTCAGCCCCAGCATTTT. Translation: CASSQGGEGSQPQHF. The J gene is TRBJ1-5, the V gene TRBV3-1 (or the pseudogene TRBV3-2); D remains unclear. There are 15 residues in the CDR3. V lost 1 base and J 6 bases, leaving 13 bases between the germline ends. Germline V CDR1 and CDR2: LGHDT, YNNKEL (reference sequence).

CDR3: CSVGLALETQYF. CDR3 nucleotides: TGCAGCGTTGGACTAGCGTTGGAGACCCAGTACTTC. The chain employs TRBV29-1 and TRBJ2-5, with TRBD2 matching 8 bases. The CDR3 has 12 amino acids. With V trimmed by 4 bases and J by 5 bases, 3 bases remained unmatched. Germline lookup yields CDR1 SQVTM and CDR2 ANQGSEA.

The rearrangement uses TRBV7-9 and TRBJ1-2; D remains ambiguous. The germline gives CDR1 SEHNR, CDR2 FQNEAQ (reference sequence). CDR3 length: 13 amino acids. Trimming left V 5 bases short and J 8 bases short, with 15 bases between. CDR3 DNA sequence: TGTGCCAGCAGCCCTGAATTTGCCTACGGCTACACCTTC. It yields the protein CASSPEFAYGYTF.

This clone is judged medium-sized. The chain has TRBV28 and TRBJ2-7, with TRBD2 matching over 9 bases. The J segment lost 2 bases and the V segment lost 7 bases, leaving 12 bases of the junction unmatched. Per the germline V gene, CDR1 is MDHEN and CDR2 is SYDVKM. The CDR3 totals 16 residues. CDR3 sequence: CASTISGSPFTYEQYF. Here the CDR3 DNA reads TGTGCCAGCACTATTAGCGGGAGCCCTTTTACCTACGAGCAGTACTTC.

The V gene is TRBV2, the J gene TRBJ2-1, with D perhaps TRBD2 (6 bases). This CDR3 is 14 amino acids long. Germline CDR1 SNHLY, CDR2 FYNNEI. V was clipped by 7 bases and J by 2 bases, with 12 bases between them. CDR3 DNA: TGTGCCAGCAAGGGGACTTCCCCCTACAATGAGCAGTTCTTC. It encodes CASKGTSPYNEQFF.

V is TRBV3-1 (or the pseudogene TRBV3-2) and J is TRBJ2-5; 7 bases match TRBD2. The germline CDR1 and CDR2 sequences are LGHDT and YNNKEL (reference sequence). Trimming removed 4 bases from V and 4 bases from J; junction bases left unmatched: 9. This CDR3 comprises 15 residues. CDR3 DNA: TGTGCCAGCAGCCCGATGGCGGGAGTAGGAGAGACCCAGTACTTC. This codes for CASSPMAGVGETQYF.

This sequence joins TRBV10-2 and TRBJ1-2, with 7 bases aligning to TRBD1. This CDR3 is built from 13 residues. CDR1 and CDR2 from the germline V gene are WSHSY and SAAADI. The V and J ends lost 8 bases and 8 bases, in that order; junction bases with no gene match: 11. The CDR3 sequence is CASAFDREQGYTF. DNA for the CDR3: TGCGCCAGCGCGTTCGACAGGGAACAAGGCTACACCTTC.

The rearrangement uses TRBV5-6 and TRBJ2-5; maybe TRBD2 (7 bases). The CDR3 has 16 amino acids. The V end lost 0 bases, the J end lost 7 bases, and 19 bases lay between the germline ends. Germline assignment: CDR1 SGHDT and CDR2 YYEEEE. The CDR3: CASSLAGGGGSGTQYF. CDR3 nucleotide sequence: TGTGCCAGCAGCTTGGCTGGGGGGGGCGGATCGGGGACCCAGTACTTC.

This chain's CDR3 is CASSTLGTGGETQYF. The CDR3 DNA sequence: TGTGCCAGTAGTACCCTAGGGACAGGCGGGGAGACCCAGTACTTC. This chain uses TRBV19 with TRBJ2-5; 8 bases line up with TRBD1. Trimming took 4 bases from V and 5 from J; bases not matched to a gene: 9. Germline-derived CDR1 and CDR2 are LNHDA and SQIVND (reference sequence). The CDR3 length is 15 residues.

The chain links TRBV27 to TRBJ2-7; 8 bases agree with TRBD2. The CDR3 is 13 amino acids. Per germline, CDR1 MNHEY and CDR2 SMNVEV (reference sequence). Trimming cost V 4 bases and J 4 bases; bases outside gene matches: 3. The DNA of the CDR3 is TGTGCCAGCAGTTCCCGCGGGGGGTACGAGCAGTACTTC. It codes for CASSSRGGYEQYF.

The CDR3 nucleotides read TGTGCCAGCTCACCACTGGGACAGGCCTCTGGAAACACCATATATTTT. Translated: CASSPLGQASGNTIYF. The chain couples TRBV18 to TRBJ1-3; 8 positions agree with TRBD1. V lost 1 base, J lost 0 bases, and 2 bases stayed unmatched. The CDR3 is 16 amino acids. CDR1 is KGHSH and CDR2 is LQKENI in the germline V gene.

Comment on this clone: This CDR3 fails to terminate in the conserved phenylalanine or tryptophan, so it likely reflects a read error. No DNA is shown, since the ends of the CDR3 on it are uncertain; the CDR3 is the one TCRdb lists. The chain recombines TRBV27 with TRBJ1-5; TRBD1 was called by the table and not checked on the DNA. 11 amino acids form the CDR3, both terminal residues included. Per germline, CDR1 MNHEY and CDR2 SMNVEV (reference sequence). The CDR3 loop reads CASSSTGTGLL.

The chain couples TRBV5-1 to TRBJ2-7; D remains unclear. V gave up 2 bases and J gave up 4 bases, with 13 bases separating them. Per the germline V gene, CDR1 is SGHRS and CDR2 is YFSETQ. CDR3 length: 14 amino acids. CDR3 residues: CASSFSSPRYEQYF. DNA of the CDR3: TGCGCCAGCAGCTTCAGTTCTCCGAGGTACGAGCAGTACTTC.

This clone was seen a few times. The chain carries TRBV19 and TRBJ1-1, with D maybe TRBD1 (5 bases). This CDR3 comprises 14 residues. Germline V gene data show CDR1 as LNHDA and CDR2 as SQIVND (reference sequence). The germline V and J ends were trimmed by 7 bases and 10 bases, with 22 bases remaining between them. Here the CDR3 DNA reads TGTGCCAGTACCGCTTCGTCACAGGCGGGGAGAGCTTTCTTT. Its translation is CASTASSQAGRAFF.

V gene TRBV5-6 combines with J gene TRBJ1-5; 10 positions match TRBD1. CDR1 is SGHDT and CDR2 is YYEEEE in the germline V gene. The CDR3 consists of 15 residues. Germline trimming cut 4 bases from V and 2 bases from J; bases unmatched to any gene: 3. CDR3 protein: CASSAGTGGNQPQHF. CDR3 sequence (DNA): TGTGCCAGCAGCGCCGGGACAGGGGGCAATCAGCCCCAGCATTTT.

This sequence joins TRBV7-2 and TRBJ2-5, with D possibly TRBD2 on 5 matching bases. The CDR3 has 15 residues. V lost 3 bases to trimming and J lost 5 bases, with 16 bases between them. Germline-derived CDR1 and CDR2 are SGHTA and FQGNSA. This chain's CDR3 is CASSFVANGRETQYF. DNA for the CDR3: TGTGCCAGCAGCTTTGTAGCGAACGGAAGGGAGACCCAGTACTTC.

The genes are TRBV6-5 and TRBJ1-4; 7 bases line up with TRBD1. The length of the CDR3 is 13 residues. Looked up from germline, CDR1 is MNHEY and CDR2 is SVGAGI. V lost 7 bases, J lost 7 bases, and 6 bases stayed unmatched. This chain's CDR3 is CASKGTAGEKLFF. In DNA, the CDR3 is TGTGCCAGCAAGGGGACAGCAGGTGAAAAACTGTTTTTT.

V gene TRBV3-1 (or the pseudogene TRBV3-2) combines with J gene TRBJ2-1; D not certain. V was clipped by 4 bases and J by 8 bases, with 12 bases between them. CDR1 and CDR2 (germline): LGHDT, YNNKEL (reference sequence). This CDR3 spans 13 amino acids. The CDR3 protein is CASSRRGEDEQFF. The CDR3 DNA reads TGTGCCAGCAGCCGCCGCGGTGAAGATGAGCAGTTCTTC.

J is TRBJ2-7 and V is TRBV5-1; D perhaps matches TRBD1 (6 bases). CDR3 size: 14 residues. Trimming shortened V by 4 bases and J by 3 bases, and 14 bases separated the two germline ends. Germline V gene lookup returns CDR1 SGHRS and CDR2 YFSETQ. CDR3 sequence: CASSLRDTGYEQYF. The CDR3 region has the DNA TGCGCCAGCAGCCTCCGGGACACCGGCTACGAGCAGTACTTC.

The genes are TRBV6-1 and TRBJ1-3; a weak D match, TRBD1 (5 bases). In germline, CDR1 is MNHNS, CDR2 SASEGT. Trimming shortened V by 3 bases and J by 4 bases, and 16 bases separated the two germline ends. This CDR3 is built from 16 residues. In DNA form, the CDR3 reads TGTGCCAGCAGTGAGGAAGGAACGAAGGGGGGAAACACCATATATTTT. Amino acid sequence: CASSEEGTKGGNTIYF.

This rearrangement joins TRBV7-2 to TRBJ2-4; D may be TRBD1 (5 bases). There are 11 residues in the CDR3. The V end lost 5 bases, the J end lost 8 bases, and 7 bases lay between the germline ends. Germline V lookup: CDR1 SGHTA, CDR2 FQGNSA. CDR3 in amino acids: CASSLQDIQYF. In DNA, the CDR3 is TGTGCCAGCAGCCTACAGGACATTCAGTACTTC.

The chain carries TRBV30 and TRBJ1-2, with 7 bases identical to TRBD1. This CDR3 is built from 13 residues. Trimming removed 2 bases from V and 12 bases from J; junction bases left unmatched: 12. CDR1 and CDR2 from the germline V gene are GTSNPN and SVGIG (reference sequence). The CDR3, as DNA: TGTGCCTGGAGTTTAAGACAGGGCTCGGCTGACACCTTC. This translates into CAWSLRQGSADTF.

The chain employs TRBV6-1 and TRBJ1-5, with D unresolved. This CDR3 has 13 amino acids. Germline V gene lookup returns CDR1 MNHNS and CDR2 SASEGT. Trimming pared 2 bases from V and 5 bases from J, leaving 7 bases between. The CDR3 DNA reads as TGTGCCAGCAGTGAATCTAGGCATCAGCCCCAGCATTTT. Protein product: CASSESRHQPQHF.

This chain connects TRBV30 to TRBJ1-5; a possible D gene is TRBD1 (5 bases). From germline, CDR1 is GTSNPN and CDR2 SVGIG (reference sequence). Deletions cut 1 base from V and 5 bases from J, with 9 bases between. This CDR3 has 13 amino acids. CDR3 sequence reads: CAWSGTGYQPQHF. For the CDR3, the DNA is TGTGCCTGGAGTGGAACAGGATATCAGCCCCAGCATTTT.

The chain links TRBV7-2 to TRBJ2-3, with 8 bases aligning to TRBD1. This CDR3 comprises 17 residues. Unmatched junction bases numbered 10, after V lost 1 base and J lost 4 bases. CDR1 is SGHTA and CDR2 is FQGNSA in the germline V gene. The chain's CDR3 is CASSLVGQGKPADTQYF. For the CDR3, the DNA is TGTGCCAGCAGCTTAGTAGGACAGGGTAAACCTGCAGATACGCAGTATTTT.

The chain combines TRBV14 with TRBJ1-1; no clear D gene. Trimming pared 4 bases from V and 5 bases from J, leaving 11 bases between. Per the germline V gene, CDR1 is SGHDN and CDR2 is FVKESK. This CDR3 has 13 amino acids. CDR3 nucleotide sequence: TGTGCCAGCAGCCCCGGTCCGGTGACTGAAGCTTTCTTT. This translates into CASSPGPVTEAFF.